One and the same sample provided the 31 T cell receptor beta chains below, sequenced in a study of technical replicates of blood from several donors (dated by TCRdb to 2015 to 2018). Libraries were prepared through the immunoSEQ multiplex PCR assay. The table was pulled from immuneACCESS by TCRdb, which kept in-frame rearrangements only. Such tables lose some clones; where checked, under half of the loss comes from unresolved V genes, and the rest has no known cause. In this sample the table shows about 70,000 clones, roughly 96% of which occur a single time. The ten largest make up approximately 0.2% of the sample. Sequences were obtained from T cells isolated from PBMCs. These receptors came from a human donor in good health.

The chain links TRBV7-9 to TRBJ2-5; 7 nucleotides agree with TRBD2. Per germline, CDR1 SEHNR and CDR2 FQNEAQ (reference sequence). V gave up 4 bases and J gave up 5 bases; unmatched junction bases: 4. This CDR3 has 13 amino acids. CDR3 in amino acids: CASSSSGEETQYF. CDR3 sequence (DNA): TGTGCCAGCAGCTCCAGCGGGGAGGAGACCCAGTACTTC.

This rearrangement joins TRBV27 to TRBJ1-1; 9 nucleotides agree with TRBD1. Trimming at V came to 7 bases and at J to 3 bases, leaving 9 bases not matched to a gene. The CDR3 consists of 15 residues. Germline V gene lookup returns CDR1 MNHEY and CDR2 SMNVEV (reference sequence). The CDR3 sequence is CASILDRGKDTEAFF. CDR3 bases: TGTGCCAGCATACTAGACAGGGGGAAGGACACTGAAGCTTTCTTT.

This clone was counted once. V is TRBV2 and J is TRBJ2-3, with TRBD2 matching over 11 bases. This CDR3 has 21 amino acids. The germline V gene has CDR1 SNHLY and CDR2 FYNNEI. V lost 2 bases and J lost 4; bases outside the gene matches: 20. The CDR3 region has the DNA TGTGCCAGCAGTGAACCCCGGGGAAGGTGGCTAGCGGGAGGTAGGTCAGATACGCAGTATTTT. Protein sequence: CASSEPRGRWLAGGRSDTQYF.

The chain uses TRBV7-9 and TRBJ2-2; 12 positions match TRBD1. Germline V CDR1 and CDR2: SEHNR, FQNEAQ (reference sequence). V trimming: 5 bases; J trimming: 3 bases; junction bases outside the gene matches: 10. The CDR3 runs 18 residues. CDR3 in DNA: TGTGCCAGCAGCAAAGGGACAGGGGGCTTGCGGGACACCGGGGAGCTGTTTTTT. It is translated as CASSKGTGGLRDTGELFF.

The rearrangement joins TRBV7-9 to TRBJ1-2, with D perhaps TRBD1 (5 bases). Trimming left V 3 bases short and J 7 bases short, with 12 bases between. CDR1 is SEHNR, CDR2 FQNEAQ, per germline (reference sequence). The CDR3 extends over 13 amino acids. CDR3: CASSFGGASGYTF. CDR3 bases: TGTGCCAGCAGCTTTGGAGGGGCGAGTGGCTACACCTTC. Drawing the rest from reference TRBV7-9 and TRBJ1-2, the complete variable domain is DTGVSQNPRHKITKRGQNVTFRCDPISEHNRLYWYRQTLGQGPEFLTYFQNEAQLEKSRLLSDRFSAERPKGSFSTLEIQRTEQGDSAMYLCASSFGGASGYTFGSGTRLTVV.

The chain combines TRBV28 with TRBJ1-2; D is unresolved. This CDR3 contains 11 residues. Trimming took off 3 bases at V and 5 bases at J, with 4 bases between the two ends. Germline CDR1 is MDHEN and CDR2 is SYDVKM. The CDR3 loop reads CASSLEYGYTF. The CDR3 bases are TGTGCCAGCAGTTTGGAGTATGGCTACACCTTC.

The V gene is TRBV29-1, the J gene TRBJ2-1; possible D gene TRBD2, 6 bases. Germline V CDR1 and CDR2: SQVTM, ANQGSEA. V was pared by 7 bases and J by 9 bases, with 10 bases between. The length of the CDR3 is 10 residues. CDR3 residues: CSARGGEQFF. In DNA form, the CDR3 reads TGCAGCGCGAGGGGAGGTGAGCAGTTCTTC.

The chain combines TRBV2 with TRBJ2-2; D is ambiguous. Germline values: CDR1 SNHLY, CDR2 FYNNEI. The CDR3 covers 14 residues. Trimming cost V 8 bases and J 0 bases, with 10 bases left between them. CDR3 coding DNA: TGTGCCAGCTTGGGCAGCTCGAACACCGGGGAGCTGTTTTTT. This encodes CASLGSSNTGELFF.

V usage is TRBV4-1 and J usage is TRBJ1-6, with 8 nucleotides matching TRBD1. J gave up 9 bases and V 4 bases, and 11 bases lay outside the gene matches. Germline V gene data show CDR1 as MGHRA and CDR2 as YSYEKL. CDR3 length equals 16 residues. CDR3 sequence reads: CASSLQGDNPGSPLHF. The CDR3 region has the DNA TGCGCCAGCAGCCTACAGGGGGACAACCCTGGTTCACCCCTCCACTTT.

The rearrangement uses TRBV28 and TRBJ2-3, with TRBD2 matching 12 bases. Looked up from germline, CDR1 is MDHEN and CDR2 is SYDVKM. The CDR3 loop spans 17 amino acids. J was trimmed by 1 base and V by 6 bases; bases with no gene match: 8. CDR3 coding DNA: TGTGCCAGCAGCTCTATCCTAGCGGGAGGGGGCACAGATACGCAGTATTTT. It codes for CASSSILAGGGTDTQYF.

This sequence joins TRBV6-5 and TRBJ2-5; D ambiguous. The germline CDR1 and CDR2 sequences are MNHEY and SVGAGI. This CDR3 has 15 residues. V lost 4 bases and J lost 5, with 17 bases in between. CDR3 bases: TGTGCCAGCAGTTTTAAGGAGATAATGTTTGAGACCCAGTACTTC. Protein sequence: CASSFKEIMFETQYF.

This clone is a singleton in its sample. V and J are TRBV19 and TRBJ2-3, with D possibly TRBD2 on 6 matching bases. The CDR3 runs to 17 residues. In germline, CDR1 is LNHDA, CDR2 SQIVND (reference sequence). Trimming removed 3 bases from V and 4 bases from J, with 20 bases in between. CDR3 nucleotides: TGTGCCAGTAGTATGATGGGACGCGGGGCGGTCCCAGATACGCAGTATTTT. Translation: CASSMMGRGAVPDTQYF.

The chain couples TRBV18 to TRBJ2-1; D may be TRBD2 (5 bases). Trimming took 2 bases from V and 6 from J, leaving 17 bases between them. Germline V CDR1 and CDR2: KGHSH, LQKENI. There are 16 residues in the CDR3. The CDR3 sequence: CASSPVTSTRGNEQFF. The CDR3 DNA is TGTGCCAGCTCACCAGTAACATCCACTCGGGGCAATGAGCAGTTCTTC. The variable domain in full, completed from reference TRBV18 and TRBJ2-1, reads NAGVMQNPRHLVRRRGQEARLRCSPMKGHSHVYWYRQLPEEGLKFMVYLQKENIIDESGMPKERFSAEFPKEGPSILRIQQVVRGDSAAYFCASSPVTSTRGNEQFFGPGTRLTVL.

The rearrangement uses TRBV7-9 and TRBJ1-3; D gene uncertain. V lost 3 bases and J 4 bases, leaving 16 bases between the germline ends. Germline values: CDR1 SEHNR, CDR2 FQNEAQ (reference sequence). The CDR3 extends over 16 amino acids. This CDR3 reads CASSFPPSSRGNTIYF. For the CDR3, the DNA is TGTGCCAGCAGCTTCCCCCCGTCTTCGCGGGGAAACACCATATATTTT.

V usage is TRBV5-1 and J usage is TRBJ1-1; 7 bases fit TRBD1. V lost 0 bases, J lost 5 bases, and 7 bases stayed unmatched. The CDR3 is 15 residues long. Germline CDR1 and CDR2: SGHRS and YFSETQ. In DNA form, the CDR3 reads TGCGCCAGCAGCTTGGTAGGGGGCGAGAATACTGAAGCTTTCTTT. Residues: CASSLVGGENTEAFF.

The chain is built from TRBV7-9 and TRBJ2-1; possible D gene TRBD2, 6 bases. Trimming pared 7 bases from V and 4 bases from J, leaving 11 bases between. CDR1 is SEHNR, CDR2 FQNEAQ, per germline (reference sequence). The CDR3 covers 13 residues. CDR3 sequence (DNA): TGTGCCAGCAACCCCGGGGGTTACAATGAGCAGTTCTTC. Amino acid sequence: CASNPGGYNEQFF.

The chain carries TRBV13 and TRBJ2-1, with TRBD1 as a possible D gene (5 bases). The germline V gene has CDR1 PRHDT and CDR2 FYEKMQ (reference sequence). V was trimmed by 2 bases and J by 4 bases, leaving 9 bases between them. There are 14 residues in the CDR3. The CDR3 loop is CASSLTGFYNEQFF. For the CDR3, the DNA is TGTGCCAGCAGCTTAACAGGTTTTTACAATGAGCAGTTCTTC.

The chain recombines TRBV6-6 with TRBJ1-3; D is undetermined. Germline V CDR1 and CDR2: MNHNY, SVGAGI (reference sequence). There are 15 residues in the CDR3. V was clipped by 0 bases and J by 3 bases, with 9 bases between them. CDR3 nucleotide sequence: TGTGCCAGCAGTTACTCTTTGGTTAGTGGAAACACCATATATTTT. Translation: CASSYSLVSGNTIYF.

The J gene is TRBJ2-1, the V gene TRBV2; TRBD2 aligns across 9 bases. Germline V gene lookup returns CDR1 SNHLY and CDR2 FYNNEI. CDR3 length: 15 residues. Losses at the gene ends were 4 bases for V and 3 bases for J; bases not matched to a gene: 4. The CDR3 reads CASSVRLADYNEQFF. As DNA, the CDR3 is TGTGCCAGCAGTGTAAGACTAGCGGACTACAATGAGCAGTTCTTC.

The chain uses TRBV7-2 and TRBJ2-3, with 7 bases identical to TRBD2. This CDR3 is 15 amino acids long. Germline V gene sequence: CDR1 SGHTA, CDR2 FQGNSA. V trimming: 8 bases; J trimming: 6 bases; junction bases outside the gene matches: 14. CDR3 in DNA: TGTGCCAGCCGACCCCAAGTGGGAGGGAGCGATACGCAGTATTTT. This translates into CASRPQVGGSDTQYF.

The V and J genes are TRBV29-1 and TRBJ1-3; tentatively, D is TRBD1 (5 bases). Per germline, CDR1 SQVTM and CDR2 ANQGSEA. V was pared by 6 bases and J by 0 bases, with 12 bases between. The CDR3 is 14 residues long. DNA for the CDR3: TGCAGCGTCGAGCGGGGCTACTCTGGAAACACCATATATTTT. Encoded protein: CSVERGYSGNTIYF.

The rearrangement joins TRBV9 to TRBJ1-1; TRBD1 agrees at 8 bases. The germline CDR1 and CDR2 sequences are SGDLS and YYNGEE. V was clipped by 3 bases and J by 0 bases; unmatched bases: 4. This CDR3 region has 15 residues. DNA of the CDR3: TGTGCCAGCAGCGAAGGACAGGGTCTGAACACTGAAGCTTTCTTT. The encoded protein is CASSEGQGLNTEAFF.

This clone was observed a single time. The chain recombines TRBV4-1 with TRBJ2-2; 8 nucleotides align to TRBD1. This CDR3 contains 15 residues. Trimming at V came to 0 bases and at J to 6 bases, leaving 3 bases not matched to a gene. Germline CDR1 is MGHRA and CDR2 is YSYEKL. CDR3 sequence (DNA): TGCGCCAGCAGCCAAGAGGACAGGGACGCCGGGGAGCTGTTTTTT. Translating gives CASSQEDRDAGELFF.

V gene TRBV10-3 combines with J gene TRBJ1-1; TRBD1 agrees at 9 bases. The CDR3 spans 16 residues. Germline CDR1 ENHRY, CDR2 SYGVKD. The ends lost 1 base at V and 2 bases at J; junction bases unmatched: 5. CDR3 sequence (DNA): TGTGCCATCAGTGAGTTCACAGGGGGCACCAACACTGAAGCTTTCTTT. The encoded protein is CAISEFTGGTNTEAFF.

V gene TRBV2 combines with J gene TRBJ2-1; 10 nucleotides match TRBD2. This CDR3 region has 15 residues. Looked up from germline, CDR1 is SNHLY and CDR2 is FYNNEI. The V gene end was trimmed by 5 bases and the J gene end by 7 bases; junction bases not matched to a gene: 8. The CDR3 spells CASSTSGDSLNEQFF. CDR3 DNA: TGTGCCAGCAGTACTAGCGGGGACTCTTTGAATGAGCAGTTCTTC.

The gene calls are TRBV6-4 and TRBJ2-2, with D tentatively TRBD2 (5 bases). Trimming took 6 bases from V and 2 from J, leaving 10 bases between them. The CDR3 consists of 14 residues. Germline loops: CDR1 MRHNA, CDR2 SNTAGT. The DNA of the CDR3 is TGTGCCAGCAGAGGACTCCTAAACACCGGGGAGCTGTTTTTT. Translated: CASRGLLNTGELFF.

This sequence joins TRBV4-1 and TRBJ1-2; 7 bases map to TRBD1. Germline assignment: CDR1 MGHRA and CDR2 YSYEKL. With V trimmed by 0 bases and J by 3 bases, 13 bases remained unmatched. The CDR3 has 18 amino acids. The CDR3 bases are TGCGCCAGCAGCCAAGAGAGGGGGCTAGGGATCCGGCACTATGGCTACACCTTC. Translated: CASSQERGLGIRHYGYTF.

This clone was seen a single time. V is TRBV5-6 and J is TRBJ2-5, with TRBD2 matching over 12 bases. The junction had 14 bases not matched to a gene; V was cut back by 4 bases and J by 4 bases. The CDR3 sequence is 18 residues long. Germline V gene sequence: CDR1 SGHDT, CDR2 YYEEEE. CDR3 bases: TGTGCCAGCAGCCCCAGAGTACTCCTAGCGGGGGGGGGAGAGACCCAGTACTTC. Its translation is CASSPRVLLAGGGETQYF. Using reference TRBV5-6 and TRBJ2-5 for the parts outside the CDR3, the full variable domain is DAGVTQSPTHLIKTRGQQVTLRCSPKSGHDTVSWYQQALGQGPQFIFQYYEEEERQRGNFPDRFSGHQFPNYSSELNVNALLLGDSALYLCASSPRVLLAGGGETQYFGPGTRLLVL.

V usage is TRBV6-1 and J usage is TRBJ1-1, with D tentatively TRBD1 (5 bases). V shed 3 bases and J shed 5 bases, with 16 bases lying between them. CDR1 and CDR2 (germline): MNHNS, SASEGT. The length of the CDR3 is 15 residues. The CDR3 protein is CASSETGIRGTEAFF. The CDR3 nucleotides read TGTGCCAGCAGTGAGACCGGGATCCGGGGGACTGAAGCTTTCTTT.

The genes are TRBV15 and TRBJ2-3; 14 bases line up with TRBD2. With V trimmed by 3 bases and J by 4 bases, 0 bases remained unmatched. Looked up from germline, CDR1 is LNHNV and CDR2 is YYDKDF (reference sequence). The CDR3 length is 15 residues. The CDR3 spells CATSRTSGGADTQYF. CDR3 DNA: TGTGCCACCAGCAGGACTAGCGGGGGGGCAGATACGCAGTATTTT.

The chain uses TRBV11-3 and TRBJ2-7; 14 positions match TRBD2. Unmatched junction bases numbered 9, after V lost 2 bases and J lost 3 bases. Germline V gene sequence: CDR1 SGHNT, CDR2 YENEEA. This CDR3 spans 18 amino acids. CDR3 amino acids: CASSLILWGLAGDYEQYF. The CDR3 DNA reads TGTGCCAGCAGCTTAATTCTTTGGGGACTAGCGGGGGACTACGAGCAGTACTTC.